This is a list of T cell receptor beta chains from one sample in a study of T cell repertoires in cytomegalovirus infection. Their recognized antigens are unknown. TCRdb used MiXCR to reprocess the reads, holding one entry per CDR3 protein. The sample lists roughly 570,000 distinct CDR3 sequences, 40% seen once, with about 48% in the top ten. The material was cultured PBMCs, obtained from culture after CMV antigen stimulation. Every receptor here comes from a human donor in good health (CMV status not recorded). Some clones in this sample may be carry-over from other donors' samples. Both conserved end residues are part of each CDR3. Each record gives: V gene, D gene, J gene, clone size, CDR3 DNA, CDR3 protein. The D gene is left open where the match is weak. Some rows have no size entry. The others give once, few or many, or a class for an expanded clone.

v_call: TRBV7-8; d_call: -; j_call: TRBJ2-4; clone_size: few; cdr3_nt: TGTGCCAGCAGCTCCCCACAGGGGAGGATGTACTTC; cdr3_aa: CASSSPQGRMYF
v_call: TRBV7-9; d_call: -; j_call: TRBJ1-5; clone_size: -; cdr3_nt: TGTGCCAGCAGCTTGGGCAGGGAGACTAATCAGCCCCAGCATTTT; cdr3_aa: CASSLGRETNQPQHF
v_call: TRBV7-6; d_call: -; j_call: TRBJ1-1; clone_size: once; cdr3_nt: TGTGCCAGCAGCTATCTGAGGGGGGGCACTGAAGCTTTCTTT; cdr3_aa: CASSYLRGGTEAFF
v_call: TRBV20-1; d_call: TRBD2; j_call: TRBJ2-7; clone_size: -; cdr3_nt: TGCAGTGCTGTAGCGGGCCGAGCCCCTCGGGAGCAGTACTTC; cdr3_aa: CSAVAGRAPREQYF
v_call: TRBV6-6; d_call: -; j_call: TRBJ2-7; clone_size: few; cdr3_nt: TGTGCCAGCGGGATGACCTACGAGCAGTACTTC; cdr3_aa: CASGMTYEQYF
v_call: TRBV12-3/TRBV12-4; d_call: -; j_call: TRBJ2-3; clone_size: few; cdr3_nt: TGTGCCAGCAGTTTACCCTGGGGCACAGATACGCAGTATTTT; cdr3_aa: CASSLPWGTDTQYF
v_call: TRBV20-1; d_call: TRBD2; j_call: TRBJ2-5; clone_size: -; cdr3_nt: TGCAGTGCTAGTTACGGGGGGGCGGGGGAGACCCAGTACTTC; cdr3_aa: CSASYGGAGETQYF
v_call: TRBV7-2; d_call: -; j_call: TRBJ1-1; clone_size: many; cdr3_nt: TGTGCCAGCAGCTTAGGTTTGGTGCAGAACACTGAAGCTTTCTTT; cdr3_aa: CASSLGLVQNTEAFF
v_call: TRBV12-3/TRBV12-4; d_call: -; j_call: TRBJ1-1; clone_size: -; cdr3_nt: TGTGCCAGCAGTTTAAGGGAAGGGAACACTGAAGCTTTCTTT; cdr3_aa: CASSLREGNTEAFF
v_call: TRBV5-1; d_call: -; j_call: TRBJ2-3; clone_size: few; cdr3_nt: TGCGCCAGCAGCTTTAAGGCCTACGGGGTGGGCTCAGATACGCAGTATTTT; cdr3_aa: CASSFKAYGVGSDTQYF
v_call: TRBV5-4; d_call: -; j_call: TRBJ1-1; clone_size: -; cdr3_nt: TGTGCCTGCTATGGTGGAGGGAGGAACACTGAAGCTTTCTTT; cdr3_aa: CACYGGGRNTEAFF
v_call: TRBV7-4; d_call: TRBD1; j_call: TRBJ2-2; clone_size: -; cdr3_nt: TGTGCCAGCAGCTTGGAACGGGACAGGAAGACCGGGGAGCTGTTTTTT; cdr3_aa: CASSLERDRKTGELFF
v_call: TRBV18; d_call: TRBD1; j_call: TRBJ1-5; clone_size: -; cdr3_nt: TGTGCCAGCTCACCTCGGAGGACAGGGAACAATCAGCCCCAGCATTTT; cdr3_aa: CASSPRRTGNNQPQHF
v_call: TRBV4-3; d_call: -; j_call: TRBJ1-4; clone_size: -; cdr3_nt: TGCGCCAGCAGCCGTATGACAGCCATAGCCGATGCAACTAATGAAAAACTGTTTTTT; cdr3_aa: CASSRMTAIADATNEKLFF
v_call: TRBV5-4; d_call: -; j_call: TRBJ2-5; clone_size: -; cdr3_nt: TGTGCCAGCAGCTTGGACAGCCTACAAGAGACCCAGTACTTC; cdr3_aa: CASSLDSLQETQYF
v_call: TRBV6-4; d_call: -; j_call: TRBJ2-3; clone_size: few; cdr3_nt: TGTGCCAGCAGTGACTCAAGGGACACGCAGTATTTT; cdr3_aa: CASSDSRDTQYF
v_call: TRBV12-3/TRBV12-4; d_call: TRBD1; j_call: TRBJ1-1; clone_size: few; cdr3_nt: TGTGCCAGCACCGATGCAGGGGGTACTGAAGCTTTCTTT; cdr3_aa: CASTDAGGTEAFF
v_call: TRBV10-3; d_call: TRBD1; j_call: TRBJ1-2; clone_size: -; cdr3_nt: TGTGCCATCAGTCCCACCCAGGGGGGGGCGGACTTCTTC; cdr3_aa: CAISPTQGGADFF
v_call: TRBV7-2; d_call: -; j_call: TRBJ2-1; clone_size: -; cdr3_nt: TGTGCCAGCAGCTTAGCGCTAAAGGACCCCCAGTTCTTC; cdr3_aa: CASSLALKDPQFF
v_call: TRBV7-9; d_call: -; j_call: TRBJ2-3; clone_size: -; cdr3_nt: TGTGCCAGCAGCCCCGACTTAGCCCTCACAGATACGCAGTATTTT; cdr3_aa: CASSPDLALTDTQYF
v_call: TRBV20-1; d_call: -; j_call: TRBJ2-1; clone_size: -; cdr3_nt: TGCAGTGCTAGTTCCCGGCAGGGAGCCTACAATGAGCAGTTCTTC; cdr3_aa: CSASSRQGAYNEQFF
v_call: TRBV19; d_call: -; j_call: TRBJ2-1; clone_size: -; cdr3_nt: TGTGCCAGTAGTATAGGGACGGGTCTATACAATGAGCAGTTCTTC; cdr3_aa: CASSIGTGLYNEQFF
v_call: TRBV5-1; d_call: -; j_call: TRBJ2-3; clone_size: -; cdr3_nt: TGCGCCAGCAGCTTGGCTTCGACACGTACAGATACGCAGTATTTT; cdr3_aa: CASSLASTRTDTQYF
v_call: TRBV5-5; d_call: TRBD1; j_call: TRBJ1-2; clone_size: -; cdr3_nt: TGTGCCAGCAGCCCGAGGGGGCAGGACTATGGCTACACCTTC; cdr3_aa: CASSPRGQDYGYTF
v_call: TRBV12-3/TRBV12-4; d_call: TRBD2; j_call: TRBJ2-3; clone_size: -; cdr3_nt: TGTGCCAGCAGTCCTAGCGGGAGGAGGACAGATACGCAGTATTTT; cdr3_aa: CASSPSGRRTDTQYF
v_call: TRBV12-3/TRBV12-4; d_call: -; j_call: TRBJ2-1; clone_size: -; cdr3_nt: TGTGCCAGCACCCCTGGGGGGAGTGAGCAGTTCTTC; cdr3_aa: CASTPGGSEQFF
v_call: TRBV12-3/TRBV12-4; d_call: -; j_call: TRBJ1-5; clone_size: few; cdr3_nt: TGTGCCAGCAGTTTATCAGGCGGTAGCAATCAGCCCCAGCATTTT; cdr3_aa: CASSLSGGSNQPQHF
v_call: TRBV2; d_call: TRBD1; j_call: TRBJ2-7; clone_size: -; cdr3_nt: TGTGTCACCGGGACAGGGACCTACGAGCAGTACTTC; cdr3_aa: CVTGTGTYEQYF